This entry lists 25 T cell receptor beta chains sequenced from one sample in a study of T cells in Graves' hyperthyroidism and ophthalmopathy. RNA transcripts served as the template for amplifying TCR beta CDR3 regions. The TCR CDR3 was amplified in a first-round RT-PCR using the HTBI primer set. TCRdb re-analysed the multiplex PCR reads in MiXCR, keeping a single row per CDR3 protein. Here the sample spans more than 350,000 distinct CDR3 sequences, 13% to 15% being singletons. Sequenced input: blood. These receptors were taken from a woman in her 30s with Graves' ophthalmopathy.

This clonotype has ten or more counts. In DNA form, the CDR3 reads TGTGCCAGCAGCTTTTCTGAGGGGCATGGCTACACCTTC. Its translation: CASSFSEGHGYTF. V gene TRBV7-9 combines with J gene TRBJ1-2, with D tentatively TRBD1 (5 bases). The CDR3 has 13 residues. V was pared by 3 bases and J by 6 bases, with 11 bases between. The germline gives CDR1 SEHNR, CDR2 FQNEAQ (reference sequence).

This clonotype was observed many times. The chain employs TRBV18 and TRBJ2-5, with 7 bases aligning to TRBD2. Germline trimming cut 6 bases from V and 0 bases from J; bases unmatched to any gene: 4. Germline values: CDR1 KGHSH, CDR2 LQKENI. This CDR3 region has 14 residues. The CDR3: CASSTAGNQETQYF. The CDR3 region has the DNA TGTGCCAGCTCGACAGCGGGGAACCAAGAGACCCAGTACTTC.

The chain employs TRBV27 and TRBJ2-2; TRBD2 aligns across 8 bases. The CDR3 extends over 15 amino acids. V gave up 7 bases and J gave up 4 bases; unmatched junction bases: 8. CDR1 MNHEY and CDR2 SMNVEV come from the germline V gene (reference sequence). CDR3 coding DNA: TGTGCCAGCAAGGTCTTGGGACTAGGCACCGGGGAGCTGTTTTTT. Translated: CASKVLGLGTGELFF.

The chain carries TRBV27 and TRBJ2-3; D possibly corresponds to TRBD2 (5 bases). V lost 6 bases and J lost 3, with 13 bases in between. This CDR3 spans 14 amino acids. Germline V lookup: CDR1 MNHEY, CDR2 SMNVEV (reference sequence). Here the CDR3 reads CASSALVRTDTQYF. CDR3 nucleotides: TGTGCCAGCAGCGCACTAGTTCGTACAGATACGCAGTATTTT.

The chain is built from TRBV6-5 and TRBJ1-6; D is ambiguous. The germline V and J ends were trimmed by 2 bases and 1 base, with 12 bases remaining between them. Germline V lookup: CDR1 MNHEY, CDR2 SVGAGI. The CDR3 is made up of 17 amino acids. The CDR3 region has the DNA TGTGCCAGCAGTTACGGTTTCAGTTCGTCCTATAATTCACCCCTCCACTTT. It encodes CASSYGFSSSYNSPLHF.

This clonotype showed up just a few times. This rearrangement joins TRBV4-1 to TRBJ1-2; 8 positions agree with TRBD1. The CDR3 sequence is 14 residues long. J was trimmed by 7 bases and V by 1 base; bases with no gene match: 5. The germline gives CDR1 MGHRA, CDR2 YSYEKL. CDR3 DNA sequence: TGCGCCAGCAGCCAAGGGACAGGGCTAGGTGGCTACACCTTC. Translating it yields CASSQGTGLGGYTF.

This clonotype was seen at least ten times. The V call is TRBV2, the J call TRBJ1-2, with a tentative D call TRBD1 (6 bases). Trimming took off 7 bases at V and 4 bases at J, with 13 bases between the two ends. The germline CDR1 and CDR2 sequences are SNHLY and FYNNEI. The CDR3 runs 13 residues. CDR3 in amino acids: CASNRETGYGYTF. The CDR3 DNA is TGTGCCAGCAACCGAGAGACAGGCTATGGCTACACCTTC.

This clonotype showed up many times. The J gene is TRBJ1-5, the V gene TRBV20-1; 7 nucleotides align to TRBD1. The germline gives CDR1 DFQATT, CDR2 SNEGSKA (reference sequence). This CDR3 spans 14 amino acids. With 0 bases clipped from V and 6 bases from J, the junction kept 5 bases outside the gene matches. CDR3: CSAREGAGGQPQHF. DNA for the CDR3: TGCAGTGCTAGAGAGGGGGCAGGGGGTCAGCCCCAGCATTTT.

This clonotype was detected many times. The V and J genes are TRBV7-9 and TRBJ2-7, with 7 bases matching TRBD2. There are 12 residues in the CDR3. V was pared by 8 bases and J by 3 bases, with 4 bases of the junction left unmatched. CDR1 and CDR2 (germline): SEHNR, FQNEAQ (reference sequence). In nucleotides, the CDR3 is TGTGCCAGCTCACCGGGGGGCTACGAGCAGTACTTC. This translates into CASSPGGYEQYF.

Ten or more counts support this clonotype. This chain joins TRBV3-1 and TRBJ2-7, with D unclear. Germline CDR1 and CDR2: LGHDT and YNNKEL (reference sequence). CDR3 length: 14 amino acids. The V end lost 2 bases, the J end lost 0 bases, and 8 bases lay between the germline ends. CDR3: CASSQQLSSYEQYF. In nucleotides, the CDR3 is TGTGCCAGCAGCCAACAACTGAGCTCCTACGAGCAGTACTTC.

The V gene is TRBV7-3, the J gene TRBJ1-6, with a weak D call TRBD1 (6 bases). V was cut by 5 bases and J by 11 bases, with 16 bases left in between. The V gene's germline CDR1 is SGHTA and CDR2 FQGTGA. This CDR3 region has 14 residues. CDR3 amino acids: CASSQQGGSPPLHF. CDR3 nucleotide sequence: TGTGCCAGCAGCCAACAGGGAGGGAGTCCACCCCTCCACTTT. Looking up the rest from reference TRBV7-3 and TRBJ1-6 gives the full variable domain: GAGVSQTPSNKVTEKGKYVELRCDPISGHTALYWYRQSLGQGPEFLIYFQGTGAADDSGLPNDRFFAVRPEGSVSTLKIQRTERGDSAVYLCASSQQGGSPPLHFGNGTRLTVT.

This clonotype was seen many times. The rearrangement links TRBV13 to TRBJ2-3; 12 nucleotides agree with TRBD2. CDR1 is PRHDT and CDR2 is FYEKMQ in the germline V gene (reference sequence). The V segment lost 1 base and the J segment 8 bases; nucleotides outside the gene matches: 7. There are 16 residues in the CDR3. The CDR3: CASSLDAGLAGRTQYF. CDR3 sequence (DNA): TGTGCCAGCAGCTTAGATGCGGGACTAGCGGGTCGTACGCAGTATTTT.

This clonotype was seen repeatedly, ten times or more. This sequence joins TRBV19 and TRBJ1-1; D not resolved. The CDR3 is 13 amino acids. The germline CDR1 and CDR2 sequences are LNHDA and SQIVND (reference sequence). The ends were cut back, 0 bases at V and 5 bases at J, with 7 bases in the middle. In DNA, the CDR3 is TGTGCCAGTAGTATAGATGTCCAGACTGAAGCTTTCTTT. Protein: CASSIDVQTEAFF.

This clonotype was detected many times. This rearrangement joins TRBV2 to TRBJ1-5; D is undetermined. The CDR3 sequence is 14 residues long. Between the trimmed V and J ends, which lost 6 bases and 4 bases, there was a span of 13 bases. In germline, CDR1 is SNHLY, CDR2 FYNNEI. CDR3 residues: CASRPTEPNQPQHF. DNA of the CDR3: TGTGCCAGCAGGCCGACCGAGCCTAATCAGCCCCAGCATTTT.

This clonotype was found many times. The chain has TRBV24-1 and TRBJ1-1; D unclear. The CDR3 runs 15 residues. The V gene lost 3 bases and the J gene lost 1 base, with 11 bases spanning the gap. Germline CDR1 and CDR2: KGHDR and SFDVKD. The CDR3 here is CATSDGLSANTEAFF. The CDR3 DNA is TGTGCCACCAGTGATGGTCTCTCAGCGAACACTGAAGCTTTCTTT.

This clonotype was observed at least ten times. As DNA, the CDR3 is TGTGCCAGCAGCCCCCTATGGGGGACAGAGACCCAGTACTTC. It codes for CASSPLWGTETQYF. The chain joins TRBV12-3 or TRBV12-4 to TRBJ2-5, with D perhaps being TRBD1 or TRBD2 (5 bases each). V lost 6 bases, J lost 4 bases, and 15 bases lay in between. This CDR3 has 14 residues.

Many counts were recorded for this clonotype. V gene TRBV20-1 combines with J gene TRBJ2-3; 15 nucleotides match TRBD2. The V gene's germline CDR1 is DFQATT and CDR2 SNEGSKA (reference sequence). The CDR3 covers 20 residues. After removal of 3 bases from V and 1 base from J, the junction contained 14 bases not matched to a gene. CDR3 loop: CSARDRRGLAGGRGTDTQYF. The CDR3 DNA reads TGCAGTGCTAGGGACCGACGCGGACTAGCGGGGGGGCGCGGCACAGATACGCAGTATTTT.

Concerning this clonotype itself: This may be a read error: a much more frequent sequence differs by one nucleotide. The chain has TRBV20-1 and TRBJ2-3; D is possibly TRBD2 (6 bases). Trimming stripped 1 base from V and 0 bases from J, with 14 bases between. Germline CDR1 is DFQATT and CDR2 is SNEGSKA (reference sequence). CDR3 length equals 16 residues. The DNA of the CDR3 is TGCAGTGCTAGAGGTTCGCGGGACCGAAGCACAGATACGCAGTATTTT. This sequence encodes CSARGSRDRSTDTQYF.

The chain links TRBV13 to TRBJ1-4, with 12 nucleotides matching TRBD1. Germline CDR1 and CDR2: PRHDT and FYEKMQ (reference sequence). CDR3 length equals 15 residues. After removal of 5 bases from V and 7 bases from J, the junction contained 5 bases not matched to a gene. Here the CDR3 DNA reads TGTGCCAGCAGCGGGCGGGACAGGGGGCCTGAAAAACTGTTTTTT. Its protein product is CASSGRDRGPEKLFF. The whole variable domain, remainder taken from reference TRBV13 and TRBJ1-4, is AAGVIQSPRHLIKEKRETATLKCYPIPRHDTVYWYQQGPGQDPQFLISFYEKMQSDKGSIPDRFSAQQFSDYHSELNMSSLELGDSALYFCASSGRDRGPEKLFFGSGTQLSVL.

The chain employs TRBV6-1 and TRBJ2-2, with 8 bases identical to TRBD1. V shed 11 bases and J 2 bases; nucleotides not matched to a gene: 7. Per the germline V gene, CDR1 is MNHNS and CDR2 is SASEGT. This CDR3 spans 14 amino acids. The CDR3 loop is CAGRTGSNTGELFF. CDR3 DNA sequence: TGTGCCGGAAGGACAGGGTCAAACACCGGGGAGCTGTTTTTT.

This clonotype was detected many times. The V call is TRBV20-1, the J call TRBJ2-1; 12 positions agree with TRBD2. Germline V gene lookup returns CDR1 DFQATT and CDR2 SNEGSKA (reference sequence). The trim removed 0 bases at V and 7 bases at J, leaving 13 bases unmatched. The CDR3 totals 18 residues. This CDR3 is CSARDPGLAGGHLNEQFF. CDR3 DNA: TGCAGTGCTAGAGATCCCGGGCTAGCGGGGGGGCACTTGAATGAGCAGTTCTTC.

This clonotype was seen only a few times. The genes are TRBV27 and TRBJ1-4; 7 bases align to TRBD1. CDR1 is MNHEY and CDR2 is SMNVEV in the germline V gene (reference sequence). Trimming at V came to 5 bases and at J to 1 base, leaving 4 bases not matched to a gene. This CDR3 region has 15 residues. The chain's CDR3 is CASSVQGITNEKLFF. The CDR3 DNA is TGTGCCAGCAGTGTACAGGGGATAACTAATGAAAAACTGTTTTTT.

The chain uses TRBV6-9 and TRBJ2-5; the D is unclear. The CDR3 is 13 residues long. V lost 4 bases to trimming and J lost 4 bases, with 10 bases between them. CDR1 and CDR2 (germline): MNHGY, SVAAGI. The CDR3 DNA reads as TGTGCCAGCAGTTGGACGGACGCAGAGACCCAGTACTTC. It yields the protein CASSWTDAETQYF.

The chain is built from TRBV3-1 and TRBJ1-6, with 8 nucleotides matching TRBD1. Germline loops: CDR1 LGHDT, CDR2 YNNKEL (reference sequence). The CDR3 has 19 residues. With V trimmed by 0 bases and J by 2 bases, 9 bases remained unmatched. CDR3 protein: CASSQDPGKQGAYNSPLHF. CDR3 bases: TGTGCCAGCAGCCAAGATCCAGGGAAACAGGGGGCCTATAATTCACCCCTCCACTTT.

This sequence joins TRBV6-2 or TRBV6-3 and TRBJ1-1; 8 nucleotides align to TRBD1. The CDR3 contains 16 residues. Germline CDR1 is MNHEY and CDR2 is SVGEGT. V dropped 5 bases and J dropped 3; count of bases not matched to a gene: 11. Here the CDR3 reads CASSGQGGRRYTEAFF. CDR3 in DNA: TGTGCCAGCAGTGGACAGGGTGGTCGTCGGTACACTGAAGCTTTCTTT.